Below, 14 T cell receptor beta chains from the same sample are listed, as sequenced in a study of CD8 T cells in Susac syndrome. Random hexamers primed reverse transcription of about 0.45 to 1 ug RNA. TCRdb redid the calling of the immunoSEQ multiplex PCR reads with MiXCR, one entry per CDR3 protein. In the table there are 70,000 to 75,000 distinct CDR3 sequences, 93% of which are singletons. Specimen: CD4+ T cells from PBMCs. These receptors all stem from a human donor with Susac syndrome.

V usage is TRBV20-1 and J usage is TRBJ1-5; the match to TRBD1 covers 7 bases. The CDR3 loop spans 13 amino acids. With V trimmed by 1 base and J by 7 bases, 4 bases remained unmatched. Looked up from germline, CDR1 is DFQATT and CDR2 is SNEGSKA (reference sequence). As DNA, the CDR3 is TGCAGTGCTAGAGGCCAGGGGGTCCAGCCCCAGCATTTT. This sequence encodes CSARGQGVQPQHF.

The CDR3 loop reads CASSAGTGRNYGYTF. The CDR3 DNA sequence: TGTGCCAGCAGCGCAGGGACAGGCCGTAACTATGGCTACACCTTC. The V and J genes are TRBV9 and TRBJ1-2; 8 bases are a match to TRBD1. Germline CDR1 and CDR2: SGDLS and YYNGEE. This CDR3 spans 15 amino acids. The trim removed 3 bases at V and 1 base at J, leaving 5 bases unmatched.

The chain couples TRBV19 to TRBJ2-7; 11 positions match TRBD1. This CDR3 is built from 15 residues. Trimming took 5 bases from V and 7 from J; bases not matched to a gene: 10. Germline loops: CDR1 LNHDA, CDR2 SQIVND (reference sequence). CDR3 nucleotides: TGTGCCAGTAGTGGACAGGGGGCCGGGCCGCGGGAGCAGTACTTC. Translating it yields CASSGQGAGPREQYF.

CDR3 nucleotide sequence: TGTGCCAGCAGCTCCAGTCCAACCGGGGAGCTGTTTTTT. As protein: CASSSSPTGELFF. The chain couples TRBV5-4 to TRBJ2-2; no definite D call. CDR1 SGHNT and CDR2 YYREEE come from the germline V gene (reference sequence). V shed 3 bases and J shed 5 bases, with 8 bases lying between them. This CDR3 contains 13 residues.

The chain has TRBV18 and TRBJ1-1; D uncertain. The length of the CDR3 is 14 residues. V was trimmed by 4 bases and J by 2 bases, leaving 11 bases between them. Germline assignment: CDR1 KGHSH and CDR2 LQKENI. The DNA of the CDR3 is TGTGCCAGCTCACTTGGGATCCCTAACACTGAAGCTTTCTTT. Translating gives CASSLGIPNTEAFF.

This chain joins TRBV2 and TRBJ2-6; possibly TRBD1 or TRBD2 for D (5 bases each). Germline V gene data show CDR1 as SNHLY and CDR2 as FYNNEI. The CDR3 has 16 amino acids. The V gene lost 8 bases and the J gene lost 0 bases, with 14 bases spanning the gap. The CDR3 region is CASGHGSFSGANVLTF. Written as DNA, the CDR3 is TGTGCCAGCGGACATGGGAGTTTCTCTGGGGCCAACGTCCTGACTTTC.

V and J are TRBV6-4 and TRBJ1-1, with 8 positions matching TRBD1. The CDR3 covers 13 residues. J gave up 4 bases and V 6 bases, and 4 bases lay outside the gene matches. CDR1 is MRHNA and CDR2 is SNTAGT in the germline V gene. CDR3 protein: CASSQDRGTEAFF. CDR3 nucleotide sequence: TGTGCCAGCAGCCAAGACAGGGGCACTGAAGCTTTCTTT.

The chain employs TRBV5-4 and TRBJ2-5; tentatively, D is TRBD1 (5 bases). Germline V CDR1 and CDR2: SGHNT, YYREEE (reference sequence). V shed 4 bases and J shed 1 base, with 14 bases lying between them. The CDR3 is made up of 15 amino acids. CDR3 coding DNA: TGTGCCAGCAGCCTTTGGACACTCGCCCAAGAGACCCAGTACTTC. Encoded protein: CASSLWTLAQETQYF.

This chain joins TRBV7-2 and TRBJ2-7; 14 positions agree with TRBD2. CDR3 length: 15 residues. V lost 5 bases to trimming and J lost 9 bases; unmatched junction nucleotides: 9. Germline CDR1 reads SGHTA; CDR2 reads FQGNSA. The CDR3 loop is CASSPPGTSGGWQYF. The CDR3 DNA reads as TGTGCCAGCAGCCCTCCCGGGACTAGCGGGGGTTGGCAGTACTTC.

This clonotype was recorded a few times. An end of the junction differs from the germline gene, which may be a read error. This chain links TRBV5-1 with TRBJ1-2; D remains ambiguous. The CDR3 extends over 14 amino acids. Germline-derived CDR1 and CDR2 are SGHRS and YFSETQ. CDR3 loop: CASRLAGSNYGYTF. In DNA, the CDR3 is TGCGCCAGCAGATTGGCAGGAAGTAACTATGGCTACACCTTC.

The CDR3, as DNA: TGTGCCAGCAGCCCAGACAGGGGGCTAGGGTCCTACGAGCAGTACTTC. It is translated as CASSPDRGLGSYEQYF. The chain uses TRBV7-2 and TRBJ2-7, with 10 nucleotides matching TRBD1. There are 16 residues in the CDR3. The junction had 8 bases not matched to a gene; V was cut back by 5 bases and J by 1 base. The germline V gene encodes CDR1 SGHTA and CDR2 FQGNSA.

This clonotype was observed a few times. The chain uses TRBV5-5 and TRBJ2-5; D not resolved. This CDR3 spans 16 amino acids. CDR1 is SGHKS, CDR2 YYEKEE, per germline (reference sequence). V was cut by 2 bases and J by 1 base, with 15 bases left in between. CDR3 residues: CASSLWIARLQETQYF. Here the CDR3 DNA reads TGTGCCAGCAGCTTATGGATAGCACGCCTCCAAGAGACCCAGTACTTC. The full variable domain, its missing parts supplied by reference TRBV5-5 and TRBJ2-5, is DAGVTQSPTHLIKTRGQQVTLRCSPISGHKSVSWYQQVLGQGPQFIFQYYEKEERGRGNFPDRFSARQFPNYSSELNVNALLLGDSALYLCASSLWIARLQETQYFGPGTRLLVL.

V gene TRBV11-3 combines with J gene TRBJ2-1; a weak D match, TRBD2 (6 bases). V lost 6 bases and J 2 bases, leaving 11 bases between the germline ends. Germline V gene lookup returns CDR1 SGHNT and CDR2 YENEEA. This CDR3 has 14 amino acids. In DNA, the CDR3 is TGTGCCAGCAGGCGGGACGGAGCCTACAATGAGCAGTTCTTC. This translates into CASRRDGAYNEQFF.

The chain links TRBV28 to TRBJ1-5, with D maybe TRBD1 (6 bases). CDR3 size: 14 residues. Germline CDR1 is MDHEN and CDR2 is SYDVKM. V lost 5 bases and J lost 5, with 13 bases in between. CDR3 DNA: TGTGCCAGCAGTCCCGCAGGGGTCCATCAGCCCCAGCATTTT. Protein product: CASSPAGVHQPQHF.